This T cell receptor (beta chain) came from a study of T cells after yellow fever vaccination. Study-level findings and limits: The secondary response was weaker but peaked faster, day 5 versus 15. Abundant clonotypes from the bulk population could have been carried over as contaminants into FACS-sorted repertoires.

This clonotype was recorded at least ten times. Its antigen remains unidentified. TCRdb passed the 5' RACE reads through MiXCR, listing each CDR3 protein once. Counted here are 110,000 to 150,000 distinct CDR3 sequences, 5% to 8% occurring once; the ten biggest clones make up approximately 0.59%. From germline, CDR1 is MNHEY and CDR2 SVGAGI. V was trimmed by 0 bases and J by 5 bases, leaving 14 bases between them. This CDR3 is 16 amino acids long. Sequencing was performed on CD4+ T cells sorted from PBMCs, taken 10 days after the yellow fever booster vaccination. The rearrangement uses TRBV6-5 and TRBJ2-1; D may be TRBD1 (6 bases). This sequence was found in a man younger than 45 who received the YFV17D yellow fever vaccine. CDR3 residues: CASSYSGTRPNNEQFF. The CDR3 DNA sequence: TGTGCCAGCAGTTACTCCGGGACAAGGCCCAACAATGAGCAGTTCTTC.